Listed here are 29 T cell receptor beta chains from one sample, sequenced in a study of blood T cell repertoires in COVID-19. TCRdb's copy holds only in-frame clones and misses some; the assay was immunoSEQ multiplex PCR. The sample gives a few hundred thousand clones, 90% of which show up once; 1.5% to 2% is in the top ten. The sequenced sample was PBMCs or T cells enriched from blood (not recorded which). The source is a woman aged 18-35 years with acute COVID-19.

The chain uses TRBV21-1 and TRBJ2-6; the table's TRBD1 call for D was not verified on the DNA. TRBV21-1 is shown as a pseudogene. The CDR3 is 18 residues long. The CDR3: CASSKRRTGVSGANVLTF. The CDR3 nucleotides read TGTGCCAGCAGCAAAAGGAGGACAGGGGTCTCTGGGGCCAACGTCCTGACTTTC.

This clone was seen just once. This rearrangement joins TRBV3-1 (or the pseudogene TRBV3-2) to TRBJ1-2; D gene uncertain. The CDR3 totals 14 residues. Germline CDR1 reads LGHDT; CDR2 reads YNNKEL (reference sequence). Trimming removed 4 bases from V and 4 bases from J, with 13 bases in between. The CDR3 sequence is CASSRPDGVYGYTF. The CDR3 DNA follows: TGTGCCAGCAGCCGCCCGGACGGGGTCTATGGCTACACCTTC.

This sequence joins TRBV7-9 and TRBJ2-1; unclear D gene. The CDR3 loop spans 12 amino acids. With 7 bases removed from V and 11 bases from J, the gap between germline ends came to 15 bases. The germline V gene encodes CDR1 SEHNR and CDR2 FQNEAQ (reference sequence). CDR3 sequence (DNA): TGTGCCAGCAACCCTCCATCGGGTAAGCAGTTCTTC. Translating gives CASNPPSGKQFF.

CDR3 coding DNA: TGTGCCAGTAGACCGGGACTGAACACCGGGGAGCTGTTTTTT. Translation gives CASRPGLNTGELFF. V usage is TRBV19 and J usage is TRBJ2-2; a weak D match, TRBD2 (6 bases). V was cut by 6 bases and J by 1 base, with 9 bases left in between. CDR1 LNHDA and CDR2 SQIVND come from the germline V gene (reference sequence). This CDR3 region has 14 residues.

This clone was counted between two and nine times. The chain is built from TRBV7-9 and TRBJ2-1; TRBD2 agrees at 7 bases. Germline trimming cut 5 bases from V and 7 bases from J; bases unmatched to any gene: 2. Germline-derived CDR1 and CDR2 are SEHNR and FQNEAQ (reference sequence). CDR3 size: 12 residues. The CDR3: CASSSSGNEQFF. The CDR3 DNA reads as TGTGCCAGCAGCAGTAGCGGGAATGAGCAGTTCTTC.

In this sample, this clone turned up once. V and J are TRBV19 and TRBJ2-1; tentatively, D is TRBD1 (5 bases). CDR3 size: 14 residues. Germline assignment: CDR1 LNHDA and CDR2 SQIVND (reference sequence). Between the trimmed V and J ends, which lost 0 bases and 8 bases, there was a span of 11 bases. This chain's CDR3 is CASSIDHRIDEQFF. CDR3 DNA sequence: TGTGCCAGTAGTATAGATCACAGGATAGATGAGCAGTTCTTC. Based on the CDR3 plus reference TRBV19 and TRBJ2-1, the full variable domain is DGGITQSPKYLFRKEGQNVTLSCEQNLNHDAMYWYRQDPGQGLRLIYYSQIVNDFQKGDIAEGYSVSREKKESFPLTVTSAQKNPTAFYLCASSIDHRIDEQFFGPGTRLTVL.

This clone has only one observation. The CDR3 nucleotides are TGTGCCAGCAGCCAAGAGTCGGGGGTTTGGTCACCCCTCCACTTT. The encoded protein is CASSQESGVWSPLHF. The rearrangement uses TRBV3-1 (or the pseudogene TRBV3-2) and TRBJ1-6; a possible D gene is TRBD1 (5 bases). Germline V gene data show CDR1 as LGHDT and CDR2 as YNNKEL (reference sequence). The CDR3 runs 15 residues. V lost 0 bases and J 10 bases, leaving 13 bases between the germline ends.

The CDR3 protein is CASSPSSSVLYEQYF. The CDR3 DNA reads as TGTGCCAGCAGCCCCTCTAGTTCCGTCTTGTACGAGCAGTACTTC. The chain carries TRBV7-9 and TRBJ2-7, with D hard to call. Germline V lookup: CDR1 SEHNR, CDR2 FQNEAQ (reference sequence). V shed 5 bases and J shed 4 bases, with 18 bases lying between them. The CDR3 runs to 15 residues.

The chain combines TRBV21-1 with TRBJ2-7; whether TRBD1, the table's D call, matches the DNA was not checked. TRBV21-1 is a known pseudogene. The CDR3 consists of 14 residues. In DNA, the CDR3 is TGTGCCAGCAGCAAATGGGACAGGGTGGACGAGCAGTACTTC. This encodes CASSKWDRVDEQYF.

The chain carries TRBV6-5 and TRBJ2-3, with a possible D match to TRBD1 (6 bases). Trimming removed 5 bases from V and 3 bases from J, with 12 bases in between. The CDR3 has 14 amino acids. Germline CDR1 reads MNHEY; CDR2 reads SVGAGI. DNA of the CDR3: TGTGCCAGCAGTACAGGGTTTGTTACAGATACGCAGTATTTT. The encoded protein is CASSTGFVTDTQYF.

The chain links TRBV6-5 to TRBJ1-2; weak D call: TRBD1 (5 bases). The germline V gene has CDR1 MNHEY and CDR2 SVGAGI. The CDR3 extends over 15 amino acids. Between the trimmed V and J ends, which lost 7 bases and 4 bases, there was a span of 19 bases. This CDR3 reads CASTAWAGIAYGYTF. The CDR3 DNA reads as TGTGCCAGCACCGCCTGGGCAGGGATTGCCTATGGCTACACCTTC.

Remarks on this clone: Additional DNA sequences in this sample encode the identical CDR3. The chain combines TRBV29-1 with TRBJ1-1; 7 positions match TRBD1. V trimming: 7 bases; J trimming: 0 bases; junction bases outside the gene matches: 5. Germline loops: CDR1 SQVTM, CDR2 ANQGSEA. The CDR3 has 13 residues. DNA of the CDR3: TGCAGCGGAAGACAGGGCCTGAACACTGAAGCTTTCTTT. Translation gives CSGRQGLNTEAFF. The full variable domain, rest sourced from reference TRBV29-1 and TRBJ1-1, is SAVISQKPSRDICQRGTSLTIQCQVDSQVTMMFWYRQQPGQSLTLIATANQGSEATYESGFVIDKFPISRPNLTFSTLTVSNMSPEDSSIYLCSGRQGLNTEAFFGQGTRLTVV.

The chain has TRBV6-5 and TRBJ2-5; TRBD2 might be the D (7 bases). The germline gives CDR1 MNHEY, CDR2 SVGAGI. V was shortened by 2 bases and J by 5 bases, with 12 bases between the two germline ends. The CDR3 extends over 14 amino acids. The CDR3 nucleotides read TGTGCCAGCAGTTACGGCGGGGGCATGGAGACCCAGTACTTC. Translating gives CASSYGGGMETQYF.

V and J are TRBV27 and TRBJ1-5, with D tentatively TRBD1 (5 bases). CDR3 size: 14 residues. The germline V gene has CDR1 MNHEY and CDR2 SMNVEV (reference sequence). Trimming left V 5 bases short and J 5 bases short, with 13 bases between. CDR3 DNA sequence: TGTGCCAGCAGTGCGAGGCTGACAGATCAGCCCCAGCATTTT. It encodes CASSARLTDQPQHF.

This rearrangement joins TRBV30 to TRBJ1-4; D may be TRBD1 (6 bases). Between the trimmed V and J ends, which lost 0 bases and 7 bases, there was a span of 15 bases. CDR3 length equals 15 residues. Germline V gene lookup returns CDR1 GTSNPN and CDR2 SVGIG (reference sequence). Here the CDR3 reads CAWSVRGGVGEKLFF. CDR3 in DNA: TGTGCCTGGAGTGTAAGGGGGGGCGTAGGTGAAAAACTGTTTTTT.

The rearrangement joins TRBV27 to TRBJ1-1; D unclear. Trimming shortened V by 1 base and J by 7 bases, and 10 bases separated the two germline ends. The CDR3 totals 13 residues. CDR1 and CDR2 from the germline V gene are MNHEY and SMNVEV (reference sequence). Here the CDR3 DNA reads TGTGCCAGCAGTTTATTTCCGCCAGTTGAAGCTTTCTTT. Protein sequence: CASSLFPPVEAFF.

V is TRBV5-1 and J is TRBJ2-1; possibly TRBD2 for D (6 bases). Germline CDR1 reads SGHRS; CDR2 reads YFSETQ. The CDR3 sequence is 18 residues long. Trimming removed 4 bases at V and 6 bases at J, with 26 bases between. CDR3 amino acids: CASSRVADGGGGFNEQFF. In DNA form, the CDR3 reads TGCGCCAGCAGCCGCGTAGCGGACGGGGGAGGTGGTTTCAATGAGCAGTTCTTC.

This clone was seen once. The chain joins TRBV18 to TRBJ2-7, with TRBD2 matching over 15 bases. Trimming cost V 1 base and J 7 bases; bases outside gene matches: 5. Germline V gives CDR1 KGHSH, CDR2 LQKENI. The length of the CDR3 is 16 residues. As DNA, the CDR3 is TGTGCCAGCTCACCACGGACTAGCGGGAGGGCCAGAGAGCAGTACTTC. Protein: CASSPRTSGRAREQYF.

This chain connects TRBV5-8 to TRBJ2-1, with a possible D match to TRBD2 (6 bases). The germline CDR1 and CDR2 sequences are SGHTS and YDEGEE. V lost 3 bases, J lost 3 bases, and 10 bases lay in between. The CDR3 is 14 amino acids. CDR3 in amino acids: CASSSEGLYNEQFF. As DNA, the CDR3 is TGTGCCAGCAGCTCGGAGGGCCTCTACAATGAGCAGTTCTTC.

This clone has just one count. V usage is TRBV28 and J usage is TRBJ1-2; 8 positions match TRBD1. In germline, CDR1 is MDHEN, CDR2 SYDVKM. After removal of 3 bases from V and 4 bases from J, the junction contained 10 bases not matched to a gene. The CDR3 is 16 residues long. The CDR3 loop is CASSFDYETGAYGYTF. The DNA for the CDR3 is TGTGCCAGCAGTTTTGACTATGAGACAGGGGCCTATGGCTACACCTTC.

The genes are TRBV5-1 and TRBJ2-3; 9 nucleotides line up with TRBD2. CDR3 size: 16 residues. Germline V gene sequence: CDR1 SGHRS, CDR2 YFSETQ. The trim removed 1 base at V and 5 bases at J, leaving 8 bases unmatched. The CDR3 DNA follows: TGCGCCAGCAGCTTGAGAAGCGGGAGGAAGGGAGATACGCAGTATTTT. Protein product: CASSLRSGRKGDTQYF.

The chain has TRBV28 and TRBJ2-7, with TRBD2 matching over 8 bases. V lost 4 bases to trimming and J lost 4 bases; unmatched junction nucleotides: 12. The CDR3 sequence is 16 residues long. CDR1 MDHEN and CDR2 SYDVKM come from the germline V gene. CDR3 DNA: TGTGCCAGCAGTTCTCTCTCCGGGACTAGTGTTTACGAGCAGTACTTC. Residues: CASSSLSGTSVYEQYF.

The genes are TRBV6-5 and TRBJ2-1, with D possibly matching TRBD2 (5 bases). CDR1 and CDR2 from the germline V gene are MNHEY and SVGAGI. This CDR3 contains 13 residues. V was pared by 2 bases and J by 9 bases, with 11 bases between. The CDR3 DNA reads as TGTGCCAGCAGTTACGCTTCCCGGGGTGAGCAGTTCTTC. Translating gives CASSYASRGEQFF.

This clone was counted only a few times. The rearrangement uses TRBV28 and TRBJ1-5; the D gene is possibly TRBD1 (5 bases). This CDR3 has 16 residues. In germline, CDR1 is MDHEN, CDR2 SYDVKM. The V gene lost 3 bases and the J gene lost 1 base, with 13 bases spanning the gap. The CDR3 sequence is CASSFRVGLSNQPQHF. CDR3 bases: TGTGCCAGCAGTTTCAGGGTCGGATTGAGCAATCAGCCCCAGCATTTT.

The CDR3 spells CSASRSLAFSYEQYF. CDR3 nucleotides: TGCAGTGCTAGTAGGAGTCTAGCGTTCTCCTACGAGCAGTACTTC. The V and J genes are TRBV20-1 and TRBJ2-7, with D possibly matching TRBD2 (6 bases). V shed 3 bases and J shed 0 bases, with 15 bases lying between them. CDR3 length: 15 amino acids. Germline CDR1 reads DFQATT; CDR2 reads SNEGSKA (reference sequence).

V gene TRBV30 combines with J gene TRBJ2-3; 10 nucleotides line up with TRBD2. The CDR3 totals 14 residues. The germline CDR1 and CDR2 sequences are GTSNPN and SVGIG (reference sequence). Trimming took 3 bases from V and 6 from J; bases not matched to a gene: 6. CDR3: CAWSASGSRDTQYF. The CDR3 DNA reads as TGTGCCTGGAGCGCTAGCGGGAGTAGGGATACGCAGTATTTT.

The chain employs TRBV29-1 and TRBJ2-5, with TRBD2 as a possible D gene (5 bases). This CDR3 region has 14 residues. Germline CDR1 reads SQVTM; CDR2 reads ANQGSEA. Between the trimmed V and J ends, which lost 0 bases and 4 bases, there was a span of 12 bases. The CDR3 sequence is CSVEDYGVGETQYF. For the CDR3, the DNA is TGCAGCGTTGAAGATTACGGGGTTGGAGAGACCCAGTACTTC.

V is TRBV5-1 and J is TRBJ2-1; TRBD2 is a possible D gene (6 bases). The germline gives CDR1 SGHRS, CDR2 YFSETQ. This CDR3 is 13 amino acids long. Trimming cost V 4 bases and J 4 bases, with 9 bases left between them. The CDR3, as DNA: TGCGCCAGCAGCAGGGACTTTTACAATGAGCAGTTCTTC. Translating it yields CASSRDFYNEQFF.

This rearrangement joins TRBV7-2 to TRBJ1-3; D perhaps matches TRBD1 (5 bases). This CDR3 spans 15 amino acids. V lost 1 base, J lost 0 bases, and 7 bases lay in between. Germline CDR1 reads SGHTA; CDR2 reads FQGNSA. Written as DNA, the CDR3 is TGTGCCAGCAGCTTAGGGGGCCTCTCTGGAAACACCATATATTTT. This sequence encodes CASSLGGLSGNTIYF.